Included here is one T cell receptor (beta chain) sequence, with context. This clonotype was seen ten or more times. The antigen it recognizes is unknown. Base quality data are lacking; no much larger clone is found one base away. Starting from 400 to 450 ng RNA, TCR libraries were constructed with the Immunoverse kit using molecular barcoded adaptors that cover the alpha/delta and beta/gamma chains. TCR library preparation used the same RNA that went into transcriptome sequencing. TCR libraries were sequenced on an Illumina HiSeq 4000 with 2 x 150 cycles. In the original analysis: Using MiXCR, which included quality filtering and error correction, TCR reads were aligned to human V, D, J and C references and then assembled into CDR3 clonotypes. The tcR package in R was used to analyze clonotype counts and gene usage diversity. Raw mapping reads were checked after the RNA-seq reads had been mapped by STAR aligner version 2.5.3a onto the human GRCh37 genome. To test how sequencing depth affected the clonotypes detected, IR-seq fastq files were randomly downsampled with Seqtk 1.3. The public reads were run again by TCRdb, first through fastp at Q25 and then through MiXCR, and only productive beta chains were kept. Each CDR3 protein gets just one entry, which takes the most common genes and DNA from the rows behind it. TCRdb, rather than the study authors, made the V and J calls. The sample data list more than 55,000 distinct CDR3 sequences, and roughly 18% of these were observed just once. 11% of the sample is taken by the ten largest.

This sample is part of a study of read filtering for tumor transcriptome and immune sequencing (dated by TCRdb to the early 2020s). For the wider study: The cohort was composed of 17 to 20 male and 13 to 15 female patients, with a mean age of around 66 years and an age range of roughly 40 to 90. Under revised international staging, roughly 8 patients fell into R-ISS I, some 15 into R-ISS II and six or seven into R-ISS III. One of the main goals was to work out a read-filtering strategy for immune repertoire data, in particular whether clonotypes backed by only a single read should be removed. TCR-region mapped reads per sample ranged from about 4 to 10.27 million with IR-seq versus only roughly 80 to 1273 with RNA-seq. Using the same bone marrow samples, the study ran both targeted immune repertoire sequencing and bulk whole-transcriptome sequencing and then compared the TCR repertoires from each method. After DNase treatment, whole-transcriptome libraries were prepared using the TruSeq RNA Access Library Prep Kit. General findings and caveats noted by the study authors: Compared with RNA-seq, IR-seq captured clonotypes at much higher depth and more reliably, and a smaller IR-seq throughput was enough to identify most shared clonotypes. The correlation between IR-seq and RNA-seq shared clonotype proportions was increased by removal of single-read clonotypes. The sorted CD138-negative fraction was composed of a mixed bone marrow immune population rather than of purified T cells. In IR-seq, roughly four fifths of clonotypes but roughly 4% of total reads were represented by single-read clonotypes, whereas in RNA-seq, 74.6% of clonotypes and approximately 40% of reads were represented by single-read clonotypes.

Each patient had bone marrow sampled at the time of active disease. Ficoll-Hypaque density gradient centrifugation was used to isolate bone marrow mononuclear cells. To remove myeloma plasma cells, the cells were labeled with CD138 magnetic microbeads on a MACS separator, and CD138-negative cells were then collected by negative selection. Flow cytometry on an Attune NxT with CD138 antibodies was used to check the purity of the isolated cells. Total RNA was extracted with TRIzol reagent and quantified with a NanoDrop spectrophotometer. Paired RNA-seq and IR-seq were performed on the CD138-negative bone marrow sample of each patient. Sequenced input: a population of CD138-negative cells sorted from bone marrow. Sample cell subset or site, as interpreted from the label and publication: bone marrow mononuclear cells depleted of CD138+ plasma/myeloma cells by negative magnetic selection. This clonotype originated in a donor at least 40 years old with multiple myeloma.

CDR3 sequence: CASRGTGGNQPQHF. Here is the DNA: TGTGCCAGCAGGGGGACAGGGGGAAATCAGCCCCAGCATTTT. Rearrangement joined TRBV28 to TRBJ1-5, with 11 bases in between that match TRBD1. V lost 6 bases and J lost 4 bases, and the count of bases not matched to a germline gene is 2. The germline V gene specifies MDHEN as CDR1 and SYDVKM as CDR2. Including cysteine and phenylalanine, the CDR3 has 14 amino acids. Only the CDR3 DNA is retained, 42 bases long and in frame from the first base.